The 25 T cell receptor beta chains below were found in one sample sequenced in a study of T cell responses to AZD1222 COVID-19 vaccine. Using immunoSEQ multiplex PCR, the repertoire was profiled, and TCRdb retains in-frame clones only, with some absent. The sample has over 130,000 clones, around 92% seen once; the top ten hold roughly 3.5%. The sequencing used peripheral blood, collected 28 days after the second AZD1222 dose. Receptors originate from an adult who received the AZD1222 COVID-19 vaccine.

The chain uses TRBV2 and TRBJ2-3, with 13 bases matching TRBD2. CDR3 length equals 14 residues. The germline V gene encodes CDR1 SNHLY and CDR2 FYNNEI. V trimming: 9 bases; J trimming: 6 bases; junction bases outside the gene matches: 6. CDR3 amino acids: CASGLAGVGDTQYF. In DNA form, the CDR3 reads TGTGCCAGTGGACTAGCGGGAGTCGGGGATACGCAGTATTTT.

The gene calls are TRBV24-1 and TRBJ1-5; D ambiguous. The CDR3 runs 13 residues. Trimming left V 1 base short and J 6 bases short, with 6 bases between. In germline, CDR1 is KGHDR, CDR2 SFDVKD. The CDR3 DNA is TGTGCCACCAGTGATTTTTCAGGTCAGCCCCAGCATTTT. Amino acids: CATSDFSGQPQHF.

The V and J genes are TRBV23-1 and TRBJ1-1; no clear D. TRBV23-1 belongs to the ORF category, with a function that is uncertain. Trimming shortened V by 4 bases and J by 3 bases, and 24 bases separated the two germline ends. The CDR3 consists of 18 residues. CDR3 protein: CASSPRQGRIIGDTEAFF. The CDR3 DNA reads TGCGCCAGCAGTCCCCGACAAGGACGGATTATCGGGGACACTGAAGCTTTCTTT.

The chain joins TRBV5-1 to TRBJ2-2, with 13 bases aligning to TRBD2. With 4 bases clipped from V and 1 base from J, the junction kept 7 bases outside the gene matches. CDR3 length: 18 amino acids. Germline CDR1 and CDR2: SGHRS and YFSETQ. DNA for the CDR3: TGCGCCAGCAGCACTGGACTAGCGGGGGCCGGGAACACCGGGGAGCTGTTTTTT. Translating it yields CASSTGLAGAGNTGELFF.

The CDR3 nucleotides are TGTGCCAGCAGTTTGGTTAGCGGAAAAGAGACCCAGTACTTC. Translation gives CASSLVSGKETQYF. The chain has TRBV28 and TRBJ2-5, with D possibly matching TRBD2 (6 bases). The germline V and J ends were trimmed by 3 bases and 3 bases, with 11 bases remaining between them. The germline V gene encodes CDR1 MDHEN and CDR2 SYDVKM. This CDR3 has 14 amino acids.

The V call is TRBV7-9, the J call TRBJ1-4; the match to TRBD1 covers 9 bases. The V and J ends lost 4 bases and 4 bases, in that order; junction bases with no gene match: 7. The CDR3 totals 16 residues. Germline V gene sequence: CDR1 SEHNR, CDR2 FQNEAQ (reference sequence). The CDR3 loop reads CASSSRGQGVNEKLFF. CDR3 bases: TGTGCCAGCAGCTCCCGGGGACAGGGAGTTAATGAAAAACTGTTTTTT. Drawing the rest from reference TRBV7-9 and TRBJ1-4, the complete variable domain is DTGVSQNPRHKITKRGQNVTFRCDPISEHNRLYWYRQTLGQGPEFLTYFQNEAQLEKSRLLSDRFSAERPKGSFSTLEIQRTEQGDSAMYLCASSSRGQGVNEKLFFGSGTQLSVL.

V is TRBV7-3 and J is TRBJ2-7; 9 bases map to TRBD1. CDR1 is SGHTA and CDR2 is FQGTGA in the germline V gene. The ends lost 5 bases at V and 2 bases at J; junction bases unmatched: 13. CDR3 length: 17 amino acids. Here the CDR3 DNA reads TGTGCCAGCAGCACCACCCCCGGGACAGGGTCCCCCTACGAGCAGTACTTC. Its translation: CASSTTPGTGSPYEQYF.

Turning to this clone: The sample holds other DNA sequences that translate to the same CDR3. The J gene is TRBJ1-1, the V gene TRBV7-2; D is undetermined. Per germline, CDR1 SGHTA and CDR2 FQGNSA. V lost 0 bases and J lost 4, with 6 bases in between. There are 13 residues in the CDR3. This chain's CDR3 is CASSLARGTEAFF. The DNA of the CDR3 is TGTGCCAGCAGCTTAGCCCGGGGCACTGAAGCTTTCTTT.

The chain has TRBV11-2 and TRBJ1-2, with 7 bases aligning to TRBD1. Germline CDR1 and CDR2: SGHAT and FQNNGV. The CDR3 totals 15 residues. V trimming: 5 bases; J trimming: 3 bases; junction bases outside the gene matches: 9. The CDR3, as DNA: TGTGCCAGCAGCCACCGGGCCAGGGGGGACTATGGCTACACCTTC. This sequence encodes CASSHRARGDYGYTF.

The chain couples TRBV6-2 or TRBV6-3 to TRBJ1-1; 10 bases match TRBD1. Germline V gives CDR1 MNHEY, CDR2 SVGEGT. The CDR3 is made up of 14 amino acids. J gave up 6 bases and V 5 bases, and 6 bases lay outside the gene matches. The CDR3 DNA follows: TGTGCCAGCAGTACCCAAGGGACAGGGGCTGAAGCTTTCTTT. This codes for CASSTQGTGAEAFF.

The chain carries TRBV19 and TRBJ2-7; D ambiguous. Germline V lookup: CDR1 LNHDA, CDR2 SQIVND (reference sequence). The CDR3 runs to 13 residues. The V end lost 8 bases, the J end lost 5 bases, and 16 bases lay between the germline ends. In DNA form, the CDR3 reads TGTGCCAGTCGACACCCCAATTTTGACGAGCAGTACTTC. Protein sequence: CASRHPNFDEQYF.

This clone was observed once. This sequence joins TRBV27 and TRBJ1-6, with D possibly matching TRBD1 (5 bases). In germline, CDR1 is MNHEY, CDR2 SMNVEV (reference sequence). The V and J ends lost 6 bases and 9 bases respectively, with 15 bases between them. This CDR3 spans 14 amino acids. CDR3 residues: CASSLQGYGSPLHF. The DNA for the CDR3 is TGTGCCAGCAGCTTGCAGGGTTACGGTTCACCCCTCCACTTT.

The CDR3 sequence is CASSLRRGSGDIYNEQFF. The CDR3, as DNA: TGTGCCAGCAGTTTAAGAAGGGGTAGCGGGGATATCTACAATGAGCAGTTCTTC. The V gene is TRBV28, the J gene TRBJ2-1; 8 positions match TRBD2. Germline values: CDR1 MDHEN, CDR2 SYDVKM. The CDR3 runs 18 residues. V was clipped by 2 bases and J by 3 bases; unmatched bases: 12.

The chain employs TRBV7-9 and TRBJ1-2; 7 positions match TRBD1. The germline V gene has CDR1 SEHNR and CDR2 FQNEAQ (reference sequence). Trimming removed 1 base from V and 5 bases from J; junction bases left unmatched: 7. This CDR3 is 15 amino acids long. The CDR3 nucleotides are TGTGCCAGCAGCTTAGTGGACAGGATAAAGTATGGCTACACCTTC. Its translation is CASSLVDRIKYGYTF.

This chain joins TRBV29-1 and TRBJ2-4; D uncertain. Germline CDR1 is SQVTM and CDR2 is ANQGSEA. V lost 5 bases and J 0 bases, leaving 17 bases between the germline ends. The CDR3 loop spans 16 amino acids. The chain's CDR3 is CSVKSPTYLAKNIQYF. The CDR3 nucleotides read TGCAGCGTTAAATCTCCTACCTACCTAGCCAAAAACATTCAGTACTTC.

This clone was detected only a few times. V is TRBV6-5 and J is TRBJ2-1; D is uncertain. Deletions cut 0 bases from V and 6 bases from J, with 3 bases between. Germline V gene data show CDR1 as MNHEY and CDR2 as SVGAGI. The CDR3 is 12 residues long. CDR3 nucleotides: TGTGCCAGCAGTTACTCTGGCAATGAGCAGTTCTTC. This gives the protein CASSYSGNEQFF.

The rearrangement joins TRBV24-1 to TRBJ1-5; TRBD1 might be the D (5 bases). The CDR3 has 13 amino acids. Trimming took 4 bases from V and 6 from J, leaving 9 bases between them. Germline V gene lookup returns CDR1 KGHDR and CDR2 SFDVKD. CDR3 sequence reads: CATSDRGAQPQHF. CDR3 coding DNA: TGTGCCACCAGTGACCGGGGCGCTCAGCCCCAGCATTTT.

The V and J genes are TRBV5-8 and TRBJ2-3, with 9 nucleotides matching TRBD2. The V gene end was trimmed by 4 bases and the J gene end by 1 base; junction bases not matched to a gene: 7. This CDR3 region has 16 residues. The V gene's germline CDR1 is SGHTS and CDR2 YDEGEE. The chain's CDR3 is CASSLGRLAGTDTQYF. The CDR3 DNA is TGTGCCAGCAGCCTTGGCCGACTAGCGGGCACAGATACGCAGTATTTT.

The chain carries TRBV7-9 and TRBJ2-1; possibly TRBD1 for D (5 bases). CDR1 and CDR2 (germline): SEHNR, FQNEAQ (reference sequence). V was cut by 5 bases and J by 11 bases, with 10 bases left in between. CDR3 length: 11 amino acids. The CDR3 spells CASSLKGKQFF. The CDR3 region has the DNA TGTGCCAGCAGCCTAAAGGGGAAGCAGTTCTTC.

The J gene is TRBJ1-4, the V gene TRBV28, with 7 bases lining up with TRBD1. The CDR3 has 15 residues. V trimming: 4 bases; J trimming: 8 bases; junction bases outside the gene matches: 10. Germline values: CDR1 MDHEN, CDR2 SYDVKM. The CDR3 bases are TGTGCCAGCAGTTCTAAGGGGGCGGTTTGGGAAAAACTGTTTTTT. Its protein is CASSSKGAVWEKLFF.

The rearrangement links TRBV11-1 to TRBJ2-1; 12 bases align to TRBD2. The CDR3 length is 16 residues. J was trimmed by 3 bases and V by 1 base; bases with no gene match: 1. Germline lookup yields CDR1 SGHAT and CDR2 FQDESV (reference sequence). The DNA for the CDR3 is TGTGCCAGCAGCTTAGGGACTAGCGGGAACTACAATGAGCAGTTCTTC. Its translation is CASSLGTSGNYNEQFF.

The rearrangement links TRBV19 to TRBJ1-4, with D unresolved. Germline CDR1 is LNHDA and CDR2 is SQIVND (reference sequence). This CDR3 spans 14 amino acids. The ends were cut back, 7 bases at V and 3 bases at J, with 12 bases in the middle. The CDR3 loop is CASKGAFANEKLFF. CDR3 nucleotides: TGTGCCAGTAAGGGAGCCTTCGCTAATGAAAAACTGTTTTTT.

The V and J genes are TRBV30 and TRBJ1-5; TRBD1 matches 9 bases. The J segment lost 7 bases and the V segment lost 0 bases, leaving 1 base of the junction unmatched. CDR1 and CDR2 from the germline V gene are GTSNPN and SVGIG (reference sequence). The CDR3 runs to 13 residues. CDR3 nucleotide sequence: TGTGCCTGGAGTGTACAGGGGGCCCAGCCCCAGCATTTT. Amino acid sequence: CAWSVQGAQPQHF.

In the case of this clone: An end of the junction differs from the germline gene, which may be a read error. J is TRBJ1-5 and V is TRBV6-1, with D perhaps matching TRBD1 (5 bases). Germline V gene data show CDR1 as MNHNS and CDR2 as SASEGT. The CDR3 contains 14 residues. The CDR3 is CASREGRQGQPQHF. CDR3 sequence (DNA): TGTGCCAGCAGGGAAGGCCGTCAGGGACAGCCCCAGCATTTT.

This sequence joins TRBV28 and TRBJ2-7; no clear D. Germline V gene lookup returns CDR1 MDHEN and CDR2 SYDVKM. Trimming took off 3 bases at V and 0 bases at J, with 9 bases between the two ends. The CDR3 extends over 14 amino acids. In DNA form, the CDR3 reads TGTGCCAGCAGTTTCCCTCCCTTCTCCTACGAGCAGTACTTC. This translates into CASSFPPFSYEQYF.